These 29 T cell receptor beta chains share one sample of origin, sequenced in a study of T cell responses to AZD1222 COVID-19 vaccine. Assay used: immunoSEQ multiplex PCR; TCRdb lists only in-frame clones, some missing. The sample shows tens of thousands of clones, roughly 90% of them seen only once. The sample consisted of peripheral blood, taken on day 0 of MenACWY control vaccination. The receptors originated from an adult in good health.

This clone was seen only once. The V call is TRBV5-4, the J call TRBJ2-5; TRBD2 matches 9 bases. Trimming cost V 0 bases and J 4 bases; bases outside gene matches: 7. The CDR3 length is 16 residues. Looked up from germline, CDR1 is SGHNT and CDR2 is YYREEE (reference sequence). The CDR3 nucleotides read TGTGCCAGCAGCTTGGCCGGGCGGGGGGGCCCAGAGACCCAGTACTTC. Translation: CASSLAGRGGPETQYF. The complete variable domain, with remaining parts taken from reference TRBV5-4 and TRBJ2-5, reads ETGVTQSPTHLIKTRGQQVTLRCSSQSGHNTVSWYQQALGQGPQFIFQYYREEENGRGNFPPRFSGLQFPNYSSELNVNALELDDSALYLCASSLAGRGGPETQYFGPGTRLLVL.

This clone was counted only a few times. This chain links TRBV4-3 with TRBJ2-1; 12 bases fit TRBD1. Looked up from germline, CDR1 is LGHNA and CDR2 is YSLEER. Trimming at V came to 4 bases and at J to 8 bases, leaving 3 bases not matched to a gene. The CDR3 spans 14 residues. This CDR3 is CASSRGTGGYEQFF. CDR3 bases: TGCGCCAGCAGCCGGGGGACAGGGGGCTATGAGCAGTTCTTC.

The chain is built from TRBV6-5 and TRBJ1-2; 8 nucleotides align to TRBD1. Germline V gene sequence: CDR1 MNHEY, CDR2 SVGAGI. The CDR3 covers 15 residues. V shed 7 bases and J 4 bases; nucleotides not matched to a gene: 11. This CDR3 is CASKYPGQGGYGYTF. The CDR3 nucleotides read TGTGCCAGCAAATACCCCGGACAGGGAGGCTATGGCTACACCTTC.

V gene TRBV3-1 (or the pseudogene TRBV3-2) combines with J gene TRBJ1-6; maybe TRBD1 (6 bases). In germline, CDR1 is LGHDT, CDR2 YNNKEL (reference sequence). V lost 1 base and J 2 bases, leaving 15 bases between the germline ends. There are 18 residues in the CDR3. CDR3 sequence (DNA): TGTGCCAGCAGCCAAGGAGGACAGTGGGAACCCTATAATTCACCCCTCCACTTT. Its translation is CASSQGGQWEPYNSPLHF.

The chain employs TRBV6-4 and TRBJ1-1; no definite D call. This CDR3 is 13 amino acids long. Germline values: CDR1 MRHNA, CDR2 SNTAGT. The V end lost 3 bases, the J end lost 6 bases, and 11 bases lay between the germline ends. CDR3 loop: CASSETFSSEAFF. CDR3 coding DNA: TGTGCCAGCAGTGAGACTTTTTCGTCTGAAGCTTTCTTT.

Comments on this clone: The junction departs from the called germline gene at one end, perhaps through a read error. The chain links TRBV7-7 to TRBJ1-1; D ambiguous. The CDR3 is 13 amino acids. CDR1 and CDR2 from the germline V gene are SSHAT and FNYEAQ (reference sequence). CDR3 protein: CASSFSKNTEAFF. In nucleotides, the CDR3 is TGTGCTAGCAGCTTCTCGAAGAACACTGAAGCTTTCTTT.

The rearrangement uses TRBV27 and TRBJ1-2, with a tentative D call TRBD1 (6 bases). This CDR3 has 14 amino acids. Germline-derived CDR1 and CDR2 are MNHEY and SMNVEV (reference sequence). Deletions cut 5 bases from V and 7 bases from J, with 17 bases between. This CDR3 is CASSPNSGATGYTF. CDR3 nucleotide sequence: TGTGCCAGCAGTCCCAATTCAGGGGCGACTGGCTACACCTTC.

This clone was recorded only once. The sample has other DNA sequences that encode this CDR3 too. The chain is built from TRBV6-4 and TRBJ1-2, with 9 bases aligning to TRBD1. The germline V gene encodes CDR1 MRHNA and CDR2 SNTAGT. Trimming took 6 bases from V and 8 from J; bases not matched to a gene: 7. The length of the CDR3 is 13 residues. For the CDR3, the DNA is TGTGCCAGCAGGACCGGACAGGGGTTGGGCTACACCTTC. This gives the protein CASRTGQGLGYTF.

The rearrangement joins TRBV4-3 to TRBJ2-7; the match to TRBD2 covers 11 bases. With 2 bases clipped from V and 2 bases from J, the junction kept 2 bases outside the gene matches. Germline CDR1 and CDR2: LGHNA and YSLEER. CDR3 length: 15 residues. CDR3 protein: CASSQFSGGAYEQYF. DNA of the CDR3: TGCGCCAGCAGCCAATTTAGCGGGGGGGCCTACGAGCAGTACTTC.

The rearrangement joins TRBV9 to TRBJ2-5; D is perhaps TRBD2 (5 bases). V was clipped by 1 base and J by 2 bases, with 15 bases between them. The germline gives CDR1 SGDLS, CDR2 YYNGEE. This CDR3 spans 16 amino acids. This chain's CDR3 is CASSVSSNGVQETQYF. CDR3 bases: TGTGCCAGCAGCGTAAGCTCGAACGGGGTACAAGAGACCCAGTACTTC.

The rearrangement uses TRBV5-1 and TRBJ2-3; 8 bases fit TRBD2. The length of the CDR3 is 18 residues. Germline lookup yields CDR1 SGHRS and CDR2 YFSETQ. The J segment lost 2 bases and the V segment lost 0 bases, leaving 11 bases of the junction unmatched. This chain's CDR3 is CASSLGGSAGGVTDTQYF. The DNA of the CDR3 is TGCGCCAGCAGCTTGGGCGGTAGCGCGGGGGGAGTCACAGATACGCAGTATTTT.

The rearrangement uses TRBV29-1 and TRBJ1-2; TRBD1 might be the D (6 bases). The V gene's germline CDR1 is SQVTM and CDR2 ANQGSEA. Trimming took 0 bases from V and 7 from J, leaving 12 bases between them. This CDR3 is 13 amino acids long. CDR3 nucleotide sequence: TGCAGCGTTGAAGAACAGGGTGTTCGTGGCTACACCTTC. It specifies CSVEEQGVRGYTF.

Concerning this clone itself: The junction does not match germline at one end; this may be a read error. The rearrangement links TRBV27 to TRBJ1-6; D is uncertain. Looked up from germline, CDR1 is MNHEY and CDR2 is SMNVEV (reference sequence). There are 14 residues in the CDR3. The CDR3 DNA reads as TGTGCCAGCAGTTTATCGTTACCCAATTCATCCCTCCACTTT. Amino acid sequence: CASSLSLPNSSLHF.

In the case of this clone: One end of the junction varies from germline; a read error may be responsible. CDR3 in amino acids: CASSLSGGLAAEQETQYF. The CDR3 nucleotides are TGTGCCAGCAGTCTATCTGGGGGACTAGCGGCAGAACAAGAGACCCAGTACTTC. The chain employs TRBV27 and TRBJ2-5; 11 nucleotides match TRBD2. The CDR3 extends over 18 amino acids. Germline lookup yields CDR1 MNHEY and CDR2 SMNVEV (reference sequence).

V is TRBV19 and J is TRBJ1-2; 7 positions match TRBD1. V lost 3 bases, J lost 0 bases, and 4 bases stayed unmatched. The CDR3 is made up of 15 amino acids. Looked up from germline, CDR1 is LNHDA and CDR2 is SQIVND (reference sequence). The CDR3 DNA reads TGTGCCAGTAGTATGAGGGGGACAGCTAACTATGGCTACACCTTC. Translating it yields CASSMRGTANYGYTF.

The chain employs TRBV29-1 and TRBJ1-5; tentatively, D is TRBD1 (6 bases). This CDR3 has 14 amino acids. Germline V CDR1 and CDR2: SQVTM, ANQGSEA. V lost 3 bases to trimming and J lost 6 bases, with 15 bases between them. The CDR3 sequence: CSVDVGAGGQPQHF. The CDR3 DNA is TGCAGCGTTGATGTGGGGGCGGGGGGTCAGCCCCAGCATTTT.

This chain links TRBV29-1 with TRBJ2-5; tentative D call: TRBD2 (7 bases). CDR3 length: 13 amino acids. Germline lookup yields CDR1 SQVTM and CDR2 ANQGSEA. Trimming stripped 5 bases from V and 1 base from J, with 11 bases between. The CDR3, as DNA: TGCAGCGTTCGGGGGGCCCTCCAAGAGACCCAGTACTTC. Its translation: CSVRGALQETQYF.

The chain employs TRBV19 and TRBJ1-5; unclear D gene. The germline V and J ends were trimmed by 8 bases and 0 bases, with 17 bases remaining between them. The CDR3 is 16 residues long. CDR1 LNHDA and CDR2 SQIVND come from the germline V gene (reference sequence). CDR3 region: CASRPRVAASNQPQHF. CDR3 nucleotide sequence: TGTGCCAGTCGCCCGAGGGTGGCAGCTAGCAATCAGCCCCAGCATTTT.

The chain uses TRBV7-8 and TRBJ1-5; TRBD1 might be the D (6 bases). The germline V gene has CDR1 SGHVS and CDR2 FQNEAQ. V lost 1 base and J 4 bases, leaving 14 bases between the germline ends. The CDR3 consists of 16 residues. The CDR3 nucleotides are TGTGCCAGCAGCTTAGACGACAGGTTCAGAAATCAGCCCCAGCATTTT. The encoded protein is CASSLDDRFRNQPQHF.

The J gene is TRBJ2-2, the V gene TRBV5-1; 8 bases align to TRBD2. Germline V gives CDR1 SGHRS, CDR2 YFSETQ. Germline trimming cut 4 bases from V and 5 bases from J; bases unmatched to any gene: 7. This CDR3 region has 15 residues. The CDR3 DNA sequence: TGCGCCAGCAGCCCCTCGGGGGGGAATACCGGGGAGCTGTTTTTT. Its translation is CASSPSGGNTGELFF. The whole variable domain, filled in from reference TRBV5-1 and TRBJ2-2, reads KAGVTQTPRYLIKTRGQQVTLSCSPISGHRSVSWYQQTPGQGLQFLFEYFSETQRNKGNFPGRFSGRQFSNSRSEMNVSTLELGDSALYLCASSPSGGNTGELFFGEGSRLTVL.

J is TRBJ2-2 and V is TRBV28; D is unclear. The germline CDR1 and CDR2 sequences are MDHEN and SYDVKM. The V and J ends lost 1 base and 6 bases respectively, with 0 bases between them. The CDR3 totals 11 residues. CDR3 bases: TGTGCCAGCAGTTTATCCGGGGAGCTGTTTTTT. Translation: CASSLSGELFF.

CDR3 sequence: CASSELGDSPFYGYTF. The CDR3 DNA reads TGTGCCAGCAGTGAATTGGGGGACAGTCCCTTCTATGGCTACACCTTC. The chain uses TRBV25-1 and TRBJ1-2, with TRBD1 identical over 7 bases. Trimming removed 1 base from V and 4 bases from J; junction bases left unmatched: 9. The CDR3 sequence is 16 residues long. Per germline, CDR1 MGHDK and CDR2 SYGVNS.

This clone was seen a handful of times. The rearrangement links TRBV11-2 to TRBJ2-3, with 9 bases matching TRBD2. CDR1 and CDR2 (germline): SGHAT, FQNNGV. After removal of 0 bases from V and 7 bases from J, the junction contained 14 bases not matched to a gene. The length of the CDR3 is 18 residues. CDR3 in amino acids: CASSLDLQKRGARNTQYF. In DNA, the CDR3 is TGTGCCAGCAGCTTAGATTTGCAAAAGCGGGGGGCTCGTAATACGCAGTATTTT.

The J gene is TRBJ2-1, the V gene TRBV12-3 or TRBV12-4; D gene uncertain. The CDR3 covers 13 residues. V lost 6 bases and J lost 7, with 13 bases in between. The CDR3 DNA reads as TGTGCCAGCAGCTTAAACCGGTGGAATGAGCAGTTCTTC. Translated: CASSLNRWNEQFF.

The chain links TRBV6-1 to TRBJ1-3, with D possibly being TRBD1 (6 bases). The CDR3 contains 15 residues. Trimming took 3 bases from V and 5 from J, leaving 14 bases between them. CDR1 is MNHNS, CDR2 SASEGT, per germline. In DNA, the CDR3 is TGTGCCAGCAGTGAGGGAGGGGGGACTCGAAACACCATATATTTT. Its translation: CASSEGGGTRNTIYF.

The V and J genes are TRBV6-5 and TRBJ2-7; D may be TRBD2 (6 bases). The V and J ends lost 0 bases and 2 bases respectively, with 11 bases between them. This CDR3 region has 15 residues. Looked up from germline, CDR1 is MNHEY and CDR2 is SVGAGI. For the CDR3, the DNA is TGTGCCAGCAGTTACTCCGCGGGACGGGCCTACGAGCAGTACTTC. It specifies CASSYSAGRAYEQYF.

The chain employs TRBV11-2 and TRBJ2-5; D gene ambiguous. V lost 4 bases, J lost 5 bases, and 17 bases lay in between. Germline V CDR1 and CDR2: SGHAT, FQNNGV. The CDR3 is 15 residues long. CDR3 in amino acids: CASSSDLDKRETQYF. In DNA form, the CDR3 reads TGTGCCAGCAGCTCCGATTTAGACAAGAGGGAGACCCAGTACTTC.

The chain employs TRBV6-5 and TRBJ1-2, with TRBD1 identical over 7 bases. The V segment lost 5 bases and the J segment 5 bases; nucleotides outside the gene matches: 8. CDR3 length equals 14 residues. Germline-derived CDR1 and CDR2 are MNHEY and SVGAGI. The CDR3 nucleotides are TGTGCCAGCAGTCCGACCGGGACAGAGTATGGCTACACCTTC. It is translated as CASSPTGTEYGYTF.

This chain uses TRBV4-3 with TRBJ2-7; D is possibly TRBD1 or TRBD2 (5 bases each). The germline V and J ends were trimmed by 4 bases and 0 bases, with 13 bases remaining between them. CDR1 LGHNA and CDR2 YSLEER come from the germline V gene. This CDR3 region has 15 residues. The CDR3 bases are TGCGCCAGCAGCCCCACGTCAGGGAGCTCCTACGAGCAGTACTTC. Translated, it gives CASSPTSGSSYEQYF.